The present TCR beta chain was sequenced within a study of monozygotic twins with inflammatory bowel disease. Per the germline V gene, CDR1 is SQVTM and CDR2 is ANQGSEA. The CDR3 has 12 residues. A 6-nucleotide sample barcode was carried by the UMIs, which template switching added. TCRdb reworked the 5' RACE reads into one entry per CDR3 protein, no DNA. This table holds around 150,000 distinct CDR3 sequences. The rearrangement links TRBV29-1 to TRBJ2-3; without DNA, the TCRdb call of TRBD1 cannot be checked. This TCR derives from a human donor with ulcerative colitis or Crohn's disease, or a healthy co-twin of an affected twin (not recorded which). The sample comprised blood. The CDR3 region is CSVDEGRYTQYF.